These 20 T cell receptor beta chains came from one sample sequenced in a study of Ad26.COV2.S vaccination and SARS-CoV-2 variants. Clones were sequenced by immunoSEQ multiplex PCR, and TCRdb holds only the in-frame ones, with some missing. The data show about 680,000 clones, with 70% to 90% seen just once and around 1.5% held by the top ten. The treatment: around 19 received Ad26.COV2.S at low or high dose, single or two shots; about 5 received placebo; per-sample allocation not given. The investigators took samples on day 63 after the first vaccine or placebo injection. The sequenced sample was peripheral blood, obtained in a trial of Ad26.COV2.S vaccine versus placebo. Receptors were obtained from a person aged 18-65 years who received the Ad26.COV2.S COVID-19 vaccine or a placebo.

The chain has TRBV5-1 and TRBJ1-6; D is undetermined. The CDR3 spans 14 residues. Germline V gives CDR1 SGHRS, CDR2 YFSETQ. V lost 0 bases and J 8 bases, leaving 9 bases between the germline ends. The CDR3 loop reads CASSLGAEHSPLHF. The CDR3 nucleotides read TGCGCCAGCAGCTTGGGCGCAGAACATTCACCCCTCCACTTT. The whole variable domain, remainder taken from reference TRBV5-1 and TRBJ1-6, is KAGVTQTPRYLIKTRGQQVTLSCSPISGHRSVSWYQQTPGQGLQFLFEYFSETQRNKGNFPGRFSGRQFSNSRSEMNVSTLELGDSALYLCASSLGAEHSPLHFGNGTRLTVT.

The chain is built from TRBV5-8 and TRBJ1-5; D ambiguous. V was cut by 2 bases and J by 10 bases, with 13 bases left in between. Germline V CDR1 and CDR2: SGHTS, YDEGEE. CDR3 length equals 13 residues. The CDR3 sequence is CASSFPTSGPQHF. In DNA form, the CDR3 reads TGTGCCAGCAGCTTTCCAACCTCAGGTCCCCAGCATTTT.

The genes are TRBV11-2 and TRBJ1-1, with TRBD1 matching 7 bases. Germline V gene lookup returns CDR1 SGHAT and CDR2 FQNNGV. CDR3 length equals 13 residues. The V segment lost 4 bases and the J segment 7 bases; nucleotides outside the gene matches: 6. The CDR3 loop is CASSSLTGLEAFF. In DNA, the CDR3 is TGTGCCAGCAGCTCTTTGACAGGGCTTGAAGCTTTCTTT.

A word on this clone: This sample includes further DNA sequences coding for the same CDR3. The rearrangement links TRBV9 to TRBJ2-7; D may be TRBD1 (6 bases). The CDR3 is 14 amino acids. The V end was cut by 0 bases, the J end by 2 bases, with 9 bases between. Per germline, CDR1 SGDLS and CDR2 YYNGEE. The CDR3 coding sequence is TGTGCCAGCAGCGTAGGGGGGCTCCCCTACGAGCAGTACTTC. It specifies CASSVGGLPYEQYF.

CDR3 nucleotide sequence: TGTGCCAGCAGTTTAAAAGGGGGCGGGGAGACCCAGTACTTC. Encoded protein: CASSLKGGGETQYF. V usage is TRBV27 and J usage is TRBJ2-5; 7 bases fit TRBD1. The germline CDR1 and CDR2 sequences are MNHEY and SMNVEV (reference sequence). CDR3 length: 14 residues. Unmatched junction bases numbered 5, after V lost 2 bases and J lost 5 bases.

The V gene is TRBV3-1 (or the pseudogene TRBV3-2), the J gene TRBJ1-1, with 7 bases identical to TRBD1. CDR1 and CDR2 (germline): LGHDT, YNNKEL (reference sequence). This CDR3 has 13 residues. The V and J ends lost 4 bases and 6 bases, in that order; junction bases with no gene match: 5. The CDR3 DNA sequence: TGTGCCAGCAGCCCCGGGACAGTACCTGAAGCTTTCTTT. It yields the protein CASSPGTVPEAFF.

The rearrangement joins TRBV7-2 to TRBJ1-1; D is perhaps TRBD1 (6 bases). CDR3 length: 12 residues. Germline CDR1 SGHTA, CDR2 FQGNSA. Trimming took 3 bases from V and 4 from J, leaving 6 bases between them. CDR3 amino acids: CASSLDSTEAFF. The DNA for the CDR3 is TGTGCCAGCAGCTTGGACAGCACTGAAGCTTTCTTT.

The V gene is TRBV30, the J gene TRBJ2-1, with 14 bases lining up with TRBD2. From germline, CDR1 is GTSNPN and CDR2 SVGIG (reference sequence). This CDR3 region has 18 residues. The V gene end was trimmed by 4 bases and the J gene end by 0 bases; junction bases not matched to a gene: 8. CDR3 sequence (DNA): TGTGCCTGGACCGGGACTAGCGGGAGTTTTGGCTCCTACAATGAGCAGTTCTTC. Its protein product is CAWTGTSGSFGSYNEQFF. The whole variable domain, remainder taken from reference TRBV30 and TRBJ2-1, is SQTIHQWPATLVQPVGSPLSLECTVEGTSNPNLYWYRQAAGRGLQLLFYSVGIGQISSEVPQNLSASRPQDRQFILSSKKLLLSDSGFYLCAWTGTSGSFGSYNEQFFGPGTRLTVL.

The chain carries TRBV10-3 and TRBJ2-6; the D is unclear. Germline values: CDR1 ENHRY, CDR2 SYGVKD. This CDR3 has 16 amino acids. V was cut by 4 bases and J by 3 bases, with 13 bases left in between. The CDR3 DNA is TGTGCCATCAGTGGTGGACGGGCCGGTGGGGCCAACGTCCTGACTTTC. Translated: CAISGGRAGGANVLTF.

CDR3 sequence: CASSPDRGNQETQYF. DNA of the CDR3: TGCGCCAGCAGCCCGGACAGGGGGAACCAAGAGACCCAGTACTTC. The chain combines TRBV5-1 with TRBJ2-5, with 10 bases matching TRBD1. From germline, CDR1 is SGHRS and CDR2 YFSETQ. V lost 4 bases to trimming and J lost 0 bases; unmatched junction nucleotides: 3. The CDR3 extends over 15 amino acids.

The genes are TRBV30 and TRBJ1-5; unclear D gene. This CDR3 has 14 residues. The germline V and J ends were trimmed by 0 bases and 0 bases, with 6 bases remaining between them. The germline V gene has CDR1 GTSNPN and CDR2 SVGIG (reference sequence). The CDR3 reads CAWSVTYSNQPQHF. DNA of the CDR3: TGTGCCTGGAGTGTAACTTATAGCAATCAGCCCCAGCATTTT.

V and J are TRBV5-4 and TRBJ2-2; D might be TRBD2 (5 bases). The CDR3 is 15 residues long. Per the germline V gene, CDR1 is SGHNT and CDR2 is YYREEE (reference sequence). Trimming took off 4 bases at V and 4 bases at J, with 14 bases between the two ends. The CDR3 nucleotides are TGTGCCAGCAGCATTTCCCGGGGTCGCACCGGGGAGCTGTTTTTT. This translates into CASSISRGRTGELFF. The complete variable domain, with remaining parts taken from reference TRBV5-4 and TRBJ2-2, reads ETGVTQSPTHLIKTRGQQVTLRCSSQSGHNTVSWYQQALGQGPQFIFQYYREEENGRGNFPPRFSGLQFPNYSSELNVNALELDDSALYLCASSISRGRTGELFFGEGSRLTVL.

This clone appeared once. The rearrangement links TRBV27 to TRBJ1-5; D possibly corresponds to TRBD1 (6 bases). Trimming shortened V by 3 bases and J by 3 bases, and 12 bases separated the two germline ends. This CDR3 comprises 15 residues. CDR1 and CDR2 from the germline V gene are MNHEY and SMNVEV (reference sequence). CDR3 nucleotide sequence: TGTGCCAGCAGTTTCTTCCGACAGGACAATCAGCCCCAGCATTTT. Protein sequence: CASSFFRQDNQPQHF.

The V and J genes are TRBV14 and TRBJ2-2, with D tentatively TRBD1 (5 bases). In germline, CDR1 is SGHDN, CDR2 FVKESK. Trimming removed 2 bases at V and 7 bases at J, with 17 bases between. The CDR3 length is 16 residues. CDR3 nucleotides: TGTGCCAGCAGCCAAACCCCAGGGATATCGAACGGGGAGCTGTTTTTT. Its translation is CASSQTPGISNGELFF.

This chain joins TRBV6-2 or TRBV6-3 and TRBJ1-2; D remains ambiguous. This CDR3 is built from 14 residues. V shed 2 bases and J shed 5 bases, with 12 bases lying between them. CDR1 is MNHEY and CDR2 is SVGEGT in the germline V gene. The CDR3 DNA sequence: TGTGCCAGCAGTTACGCGGGGTTGGGGTATGGCTACACCTTC. Amino acid sequence: CASSYAGLGYGYTF.

The chain links TRBV27 to TRBJ2-7, with TRBD2 matching over 11 bases. The CDR3 totals 15 residues. Trimming removed 6 bases from V and 3 bases from J; junction bases left unmatched: 7. Germline loops: CDR1 MNHEY, CDR2 SMNVEV (reference sequence). The CDR3 nucleotides read TGTGCCAGCAGGAAGACTAGCGGGGAAATCTACGAGCAGTACTTC. This gives the protein CASRKTSGEIYEQYF.

The V and J genes are TRBV30 and TRBJ2-7; 12 bases line up with TRBD2. This CDR3 has 15 amino acids. The trim removed 5 bases at V and 0 bases at J, leaving 5 bases unmatched. Germline V lookup: CDR1 GTSNPN, CDR2 SVGIG (reference sequence). CDR3 sequence reads: CAWGTSGHASYEQYF. The CDR3 bases are TGTGCCTGGGGGACTAGCGGGCATGCCTCCTACGAGCAGTACTTC.

This sequence joins TRBV15 and TRBJ2-7; the D is unclear. The CDR3 extends over 20 amino acids. V shed 0 bases and J shed 0 bases, with 24 bases lying between them. Looked up from germline, CDR1 is LNHNV and CDR2 is YYDKDF (reference sequence). The CDR3 region is CATSRESSRLKGSRSYEQYF. The CDR3 DNA follows: TGTGCCACCAGCAGAGAATCGAGCAGACTGAAGGGTAGCCGCTCCTACGAGCAGTACTTC.

The rearrangement links TRBV19 to TRBJ2-2; no reliable D call. The V end lost 8 bases, the J end lost 4 bases, and 14 bases lay between the germline ends. The germline V gene encodes CDR1 LNHDA and CDR2 SQIVND (reference sequence). This CDR3 is 14 amino acids long. CDR3 sequence: CASHSGSRTGELFF. The DNA of the CDR3 is TGTGCCAGTCACTCGGGCAGTCGCACCGGGGAGCTGTTTTTT. Combining the CDR3 with reference TRBV19 and TRBJ2-2 gives the whole variable domain DGGITQSPKYLFRKEGQNVTLSCEQNLNHDAMYWYRQDPGQGLRLIYYSQIVNDFQKGDIAEGYSVSREKKESFPLTVTSAQKNPTAFYLCASHSGSRTGELFFGEGSRLTVL.

The chain is built from TRBV10-1 and TRBJ2-3; 7 nucleotides match TRBD1. The germline gives CDR1 WNHNN, CDR2 SYGVQD (reference sequence). CDR3 length equals 15 residues. Trimming at V came to 2 bases and at J to 3 bases, leaving 5 bases not matched to a gene. In DNA, the CDR3 is TGCGCCAGCAGTGAGAGACAGGGTTGGACAGATACGCAGTATTTT. Its protein product is CASSERQGWTDTQYF.